The 9 T cell receptor beta chains in this list originate from one sample, sequenced in a study of blood T cell repertoires in COVID-19. TCRdb's copy holds only in-frame clones and misses some; the assay was immunoSEQ multiplex PCR. The table has approximately 17,000 clones, nearly 90% seen once. The sequenced sample consisted of peripheral blood. All receptors derive from a human donor in a cohort sampled during active COVID-19.

This clone was seen a single time. The chain couples TRBV6-5 to TRBJ1-2; D not certain. The CDR3 length is 14 residues. The V end lost 6 bases, the J end lost 0 bases, and 11 bases lay between the germline ends. Germline V gene lookup returns CDR1 MNHEY and CDR2 SVGAGI. The CDR3 region is CASRPEVTNYGYTF. The DNA for the CDR3 is TGTGCCAGCAGGCCAGAAGTTACTAACTATGGCTACACCTTC.

This clone appeared a single time. The V call is TRBV12-5, the J call TRBJ1-2, with D possibly being TRBD1 (6 bases). CDR1 and CDR2 from the germline V gene are LGHNT and FRNRAP. The CDR3 totals 14 residues. The V gene lost 3 bases and the J gene lost 3 bases, with 11 bases spanning the gap. The DNA of the CDR3 is TGTGCTAGTGGTTTACAGGGAGGGGACTATGGCTACACCTTC. Translated: CASGLQGGDYGYTF.

V usage is TRBV19 and J usage is TRBJ1-5, with 7 bases aligning to TRBD1. Germline V gene lookup returns CDR1 LNHDA and CDR2 SQIVND (reference sequence). The CDR3 extends over 15 amino acids. Losses at the gene ends were 5 bases for V and 4 bases for J; bases not matched to a gene: 8. Here the CDR3 reads CASSGGGAGNQPQHF. The CDR3 DNA reads TGTGCCAGTAGTGGAGGGGGCGCGGGGAATCAGCCCCAGCATTTT.

This chain joins TRBV7-9 and TRBJ2-5, with TRBD1 matching 10 bases. This CDR3 is built from 15 residues. V shed 6 bases, J shed 3 bases, and the junction held 7 bases outside the gene matches. Looked up from germline, CDR1 is SEHNR and CDR2 is FQNEAQ (reference sequence). The CDR3 spells CASRQGTGEEETQYF. For the CDR3, the DNA is TGTGCCAGCAGACAAGGGACAGGGGAGGAAGAGACCCAGTACTTC.

This clone has a handful of counts. V gene TRBV27 combines with J gene TRBJ1-6; 7 positions match TRBD1. The CDR3 extends over 16 amino acids. From germline, CDR1 is MNHEY and CDR2 SMNVEV (reference sequence). V trimming: 5 bases; J trimming: 3 bases; junction bases outside the gene matches: 7. The CDR3 region has the DNA TGTGCCAGCAGTCCGTCTGGGGACAGCTATAATTCACCCCTCCACTTT. Translating it yields CASSPSGDSYNSPLHF.

The sample holds one count of this clone. The CDR3 spells CASSHVAGGQTDTQYF. CDR3 nucleotide sequence: TGTGCCAGCAGCCATGTAGCGGGGGGGCAGACAGATACGCAGTATTTT. The chain couples TRBV3-1 (or the pseudogene TRBV3-2) to TRBJ2-3; 11 nucleotides align to TRBD2. Losses at the gene ends were 3 bases for V and 3 bases for J; bases not matched to a gene: 5. CDR1 and CDR2 (germline): LGHDT, YNNKEL (reference sequence). The CDR3 is 16 residues long.

The chain has TRBV11-3 and TRBJ1-2; 8 bases agree with TRBD1. The CDR3 runs to 16 residues. J gave up 8 bases and V 5 bases, and 16 bases lay outside the gene matches. CDR1 and CDR2 from the germline V gene are SGHNT and YENEEA. DNA for the CDR3: TGTGCCAGCAGCCAAGATTCGGGACAGGCTGACCTGGGCTACACCTTC. This codes for CASSQDSGQADLGYTF.

The chain links TRBV6-6 to TRBJ1-5; 9 nucleotides line up with TRBD1. In germline, CDR1 is MNHNY, CDR2 SVGAGI (reference sequence). Trimming cost V 2 bases and J 3 bases; bases outside gene matches: 5. This CDR3 spans 16 amino acids. In nucleotides, the CDR3 is TGTGCCAGCAGTTACGGGACAGGGTATAACAATCAGCCCCAGCATTTT. Translating gives CASSYGTGYNNQPQHF.

The rearrangement joins TRBV9 to TRBJ2-7; TRBD1 agrees at 9 bases. This CDR3 contains 15 residues. The V segment lost 4 bases and the J segment 1 base; nucleotides outside the gene matches: 6. Germline V gene lookup returns CDR1 SGDLS and CDR2 YYNGEE. The CDR3 here is CASSLGTGPSYEQYF. The CDR3 DNA sequence: TGTGCCAGCAGCCTCGGGACAGGGCCTTCCTACGAGCAGTACTTC.